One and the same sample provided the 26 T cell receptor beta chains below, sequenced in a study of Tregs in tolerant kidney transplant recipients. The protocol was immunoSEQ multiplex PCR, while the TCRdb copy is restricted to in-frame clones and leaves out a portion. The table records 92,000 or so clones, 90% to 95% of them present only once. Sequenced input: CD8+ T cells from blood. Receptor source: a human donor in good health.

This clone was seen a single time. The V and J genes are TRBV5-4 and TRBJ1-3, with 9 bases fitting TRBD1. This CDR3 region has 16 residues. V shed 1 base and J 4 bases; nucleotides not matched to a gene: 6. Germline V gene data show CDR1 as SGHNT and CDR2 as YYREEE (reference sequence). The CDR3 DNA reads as TGTGCCAGCAGCTTGAGGACAGGGGATTCAGGAAACACCATATATTTT. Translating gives CASSLRTGDSGNTIYF. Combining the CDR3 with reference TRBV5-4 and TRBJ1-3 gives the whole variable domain ETGVTQSPTHLIKTRGQQVTLRCSSQSGHNTVSWYQQALGQGPQFIFQYYREEENGRGNFPPRFSGLQFPNYSSELNVNALELDDSALYLCASSLRTGDSGNTIYFGEGSWLTVV.

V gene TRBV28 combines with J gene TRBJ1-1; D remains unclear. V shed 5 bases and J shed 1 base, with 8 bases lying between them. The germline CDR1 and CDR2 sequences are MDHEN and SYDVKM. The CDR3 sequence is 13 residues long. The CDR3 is CASSPRGNTEAFF. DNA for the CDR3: TGTGCCAGCAGTCCAAGAGGGAACACTGAAGCTTTCTTT.

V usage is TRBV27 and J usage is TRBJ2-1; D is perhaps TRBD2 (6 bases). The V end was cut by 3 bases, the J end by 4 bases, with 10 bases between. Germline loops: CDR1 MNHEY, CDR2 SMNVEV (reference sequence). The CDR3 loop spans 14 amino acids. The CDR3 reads CASSLYRGYNEQFF. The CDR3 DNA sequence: TGTGCCAGCAGTTTGTACCGGGGGTACAATGAGCAGTTCTTC.

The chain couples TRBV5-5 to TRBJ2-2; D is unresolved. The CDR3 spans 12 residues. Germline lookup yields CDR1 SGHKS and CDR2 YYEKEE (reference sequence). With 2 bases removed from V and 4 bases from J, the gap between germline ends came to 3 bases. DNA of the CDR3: TGTGCCAGCAGCTTCAGCACCGGGGAGCTGTTTTTT. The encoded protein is CASSFSTGELFF.

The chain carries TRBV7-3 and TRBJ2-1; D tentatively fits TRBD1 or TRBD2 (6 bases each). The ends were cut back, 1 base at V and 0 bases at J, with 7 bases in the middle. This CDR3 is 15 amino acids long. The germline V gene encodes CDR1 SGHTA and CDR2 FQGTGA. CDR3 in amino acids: CASSLKGGSYNEQFF. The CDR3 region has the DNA TGTGCCAGCAGCTTAAAGGGGGGCTCCTACAATGAGCAGTTCTTC.

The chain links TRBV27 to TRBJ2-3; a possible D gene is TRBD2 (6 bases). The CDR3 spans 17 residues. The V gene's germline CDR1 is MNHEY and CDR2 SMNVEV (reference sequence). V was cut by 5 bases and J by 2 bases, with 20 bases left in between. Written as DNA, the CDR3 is TGTGCCAGCAGTGAGACCCCAACGTGGGGGGACACAGATACGCAGTATTTT. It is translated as CASSETPTWGDTDTQYF.

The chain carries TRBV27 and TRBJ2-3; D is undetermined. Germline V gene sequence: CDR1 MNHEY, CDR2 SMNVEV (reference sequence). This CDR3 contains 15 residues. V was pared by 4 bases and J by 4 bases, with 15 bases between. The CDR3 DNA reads TGTGCCAGCAGTTCCCCCCTCCAGGTCGCAGATACGCAGTATTTT. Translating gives CASSSPLQVADTQYF.

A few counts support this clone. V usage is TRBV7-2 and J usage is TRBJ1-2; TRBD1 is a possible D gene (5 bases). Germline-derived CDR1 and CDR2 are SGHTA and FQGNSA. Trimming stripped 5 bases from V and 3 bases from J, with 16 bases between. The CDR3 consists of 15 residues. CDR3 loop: CASSSLGGGHYGYTF. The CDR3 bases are TGTGCCAGCAGCAGCCTGGGGGGAGGGCACTATGGCTACACCTTC. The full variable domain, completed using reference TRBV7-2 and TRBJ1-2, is GAGVSQSPSNKVTEKGKDVELRCDPISGHTALYWYRQSLGQGLEFLIYFQGNSAPDKSGLPSDRFSAERTGGSVSTLTIQRTQQEDSAVYLCASSSLGGGHYGYTFGSGTRLTVV.

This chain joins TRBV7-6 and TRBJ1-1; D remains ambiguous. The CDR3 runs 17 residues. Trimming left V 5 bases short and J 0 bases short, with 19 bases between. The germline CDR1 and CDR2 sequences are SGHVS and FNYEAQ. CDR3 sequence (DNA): TGTGCCAGCAGCCCGGACGGGGAGGGTCAAATGAACACTGAAGCTTTCTTT. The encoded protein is CASSPDGEGQMNTEAFF.

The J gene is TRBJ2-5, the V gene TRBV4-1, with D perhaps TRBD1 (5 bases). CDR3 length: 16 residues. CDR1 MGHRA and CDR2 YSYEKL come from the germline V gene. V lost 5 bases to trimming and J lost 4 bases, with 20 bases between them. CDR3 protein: CASSTRATAPSETQYF. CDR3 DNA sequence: TGCGCCAGCAGCACTCGAGCGACAGCCCCGTCAGAGACCCAGTACTTC.

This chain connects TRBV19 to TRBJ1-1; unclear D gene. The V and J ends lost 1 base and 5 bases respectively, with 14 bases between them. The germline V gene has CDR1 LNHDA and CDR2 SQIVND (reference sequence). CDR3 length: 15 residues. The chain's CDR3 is CASSIVPARGTEAFF. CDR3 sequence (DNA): TGTGCCAGTAGTATAGTACCAGCCCGAGGGACTGAAGCTTTCTTT.

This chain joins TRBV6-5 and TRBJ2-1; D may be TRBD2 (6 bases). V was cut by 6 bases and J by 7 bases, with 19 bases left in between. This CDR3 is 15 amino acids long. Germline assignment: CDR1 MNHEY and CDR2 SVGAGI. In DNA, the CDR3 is TGTGCCAGCAGACCCTTGGAGGCGGGATTAAATGAGCAGTTCTTC. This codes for CASRPLEAGLNEQFF.

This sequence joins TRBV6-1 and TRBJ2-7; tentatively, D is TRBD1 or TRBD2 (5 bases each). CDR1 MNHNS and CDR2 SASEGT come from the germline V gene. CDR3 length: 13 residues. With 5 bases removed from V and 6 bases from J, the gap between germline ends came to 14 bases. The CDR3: CASSSTGPSEQYF. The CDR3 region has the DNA TGTGCCAGCAGTTCCACGGGACCCTCCGAGCAGTACTTC.

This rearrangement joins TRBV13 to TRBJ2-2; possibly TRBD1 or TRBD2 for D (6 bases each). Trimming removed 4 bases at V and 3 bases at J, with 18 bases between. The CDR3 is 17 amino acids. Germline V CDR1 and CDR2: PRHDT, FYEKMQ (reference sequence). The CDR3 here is CASSSTRQEGDTGELFF. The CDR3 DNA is TGTGCCAGCAGCTCGACCCGACAGGAGGGGGACACCGGGGAGCTGTTTTTT.

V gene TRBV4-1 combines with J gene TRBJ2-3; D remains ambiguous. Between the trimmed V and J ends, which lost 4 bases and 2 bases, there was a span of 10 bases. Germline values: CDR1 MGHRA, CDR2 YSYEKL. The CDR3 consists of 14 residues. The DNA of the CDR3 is TGCGCCAGCAGCCCCCCAGGAGCCACAGATACGCAGTATTTT. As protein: CASSPPGATDTQYF.

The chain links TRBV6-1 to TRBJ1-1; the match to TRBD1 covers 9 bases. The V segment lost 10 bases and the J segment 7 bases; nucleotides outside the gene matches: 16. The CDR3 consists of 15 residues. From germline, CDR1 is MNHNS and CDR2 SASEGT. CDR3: CANTGSTGGADEAFF. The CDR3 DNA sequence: TGTGCCAACACAGGGTCTACAGGGGGCGCGGATGAAGCTTTCTTT.

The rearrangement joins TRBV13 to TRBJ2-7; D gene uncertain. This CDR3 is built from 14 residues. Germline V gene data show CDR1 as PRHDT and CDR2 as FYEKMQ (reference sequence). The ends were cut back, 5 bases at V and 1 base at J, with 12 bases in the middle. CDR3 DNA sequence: TGTGCCAGCAGCGCAGGAAAGCTATCCTACGAGCAGTACTTC. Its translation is CASSAGKLSYEQYF.

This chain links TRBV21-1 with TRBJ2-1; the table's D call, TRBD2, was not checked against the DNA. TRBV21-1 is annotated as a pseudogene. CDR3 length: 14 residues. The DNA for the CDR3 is TGTGCCAGCAGCAATGGCGGGGGATACAATGAGCAGTTCTTC. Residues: CASSNGGGYNEQFF.

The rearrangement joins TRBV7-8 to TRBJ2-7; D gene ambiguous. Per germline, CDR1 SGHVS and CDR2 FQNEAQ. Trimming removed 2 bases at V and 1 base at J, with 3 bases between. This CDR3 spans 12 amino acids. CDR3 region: CASSLWSYEQYF. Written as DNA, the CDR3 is TGTGCCAGCAGCTTATGGTCCTACGAGCAGTACTTC.

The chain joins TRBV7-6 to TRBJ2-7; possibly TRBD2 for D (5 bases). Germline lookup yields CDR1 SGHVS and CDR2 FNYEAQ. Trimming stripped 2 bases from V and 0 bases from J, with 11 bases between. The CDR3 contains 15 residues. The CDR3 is CASSLRGRSSYEQYF. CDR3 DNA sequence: TGTGCCAGCAGCTTACGAGGGCGGAGCTCCTACGAGCAGTACTTC.

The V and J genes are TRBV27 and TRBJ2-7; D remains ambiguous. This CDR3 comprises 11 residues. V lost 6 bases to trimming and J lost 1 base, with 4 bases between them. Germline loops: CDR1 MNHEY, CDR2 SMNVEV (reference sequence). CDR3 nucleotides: TGTGCCAGCAGAGGGTCCTACGAGCAGTACTTC. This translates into CASRGSYEQYF.

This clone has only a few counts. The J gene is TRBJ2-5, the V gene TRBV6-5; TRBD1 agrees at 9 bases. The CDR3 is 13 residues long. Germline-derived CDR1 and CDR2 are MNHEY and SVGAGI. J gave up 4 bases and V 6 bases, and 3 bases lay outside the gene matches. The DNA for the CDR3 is TGTGCCAGCAGCTGGACAGGGGTAGAGACCCAGTACTTC. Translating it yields CASSWTGVETQYF.

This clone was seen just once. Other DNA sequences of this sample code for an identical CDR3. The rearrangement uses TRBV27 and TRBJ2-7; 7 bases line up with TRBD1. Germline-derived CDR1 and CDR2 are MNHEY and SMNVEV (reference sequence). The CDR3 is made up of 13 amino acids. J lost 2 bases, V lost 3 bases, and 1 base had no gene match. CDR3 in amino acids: CASSLGTAYEQYF. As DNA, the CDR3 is TGTGCCAGCAGTTTGGGGACAGCCTACGAGCAGTACTTC.

CDR3 coding DNA: TGTGCCAGCAGTGAAGCGGTCCAGGGGGCACGTAGCAATCAGCCCCAGCATTTT. Translation: CASSEAVQGARSNQPQHF. This rearrangement joins TRBV6-1 to TRBJ1-5; 8 bases align to TRBD1. Germline V gives CDR1 MNHNS, CDR2 SASEGT. After removal of 0 bases from V and 0 bases from J, the junction contained 7 bases not matched to a gene. CDR3 length equals 18 residues.

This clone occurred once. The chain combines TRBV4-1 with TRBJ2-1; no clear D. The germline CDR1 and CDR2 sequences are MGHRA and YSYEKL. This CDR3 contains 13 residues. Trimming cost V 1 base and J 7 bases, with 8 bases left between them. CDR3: CASSQVRVNEQFF. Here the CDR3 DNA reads TGCGCCAGCAGCCAAGTAAGGGTTAATGAGCAGTTCTTC.

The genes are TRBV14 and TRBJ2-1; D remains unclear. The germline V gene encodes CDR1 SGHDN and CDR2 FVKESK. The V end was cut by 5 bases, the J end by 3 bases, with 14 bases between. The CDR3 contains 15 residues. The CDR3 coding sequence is TGTGCCAGCAGCGGCCGGGCCATCATCTACAATGAGCAGTTCTTC. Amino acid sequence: CASSGRAIIYNEQFF. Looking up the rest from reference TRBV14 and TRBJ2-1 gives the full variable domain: EAGVTQFPSHSVIEKGQTVTLRCDPISGHDNLYWYRRVMGKEIKFLLHFVKESKQDESGMPNNRFLAERTGGTYSTLKVQPAELEDSGVYFCASSGRAIIYNEQFFGPGTRLTVL.